This T cell receptor (beta chain) was documented in a study of blood T cell repertoires in COVID-19. Sequenced by immunoSEQ multiplex PCR; TCRdb stores in-frame clones only, minus some. This table holds roughly 220,000 clones, roughly 76% found once. After removal of 6 bases from V and 7 bases from J, the junction contained 7 bases not matched to a gene. The CDR3 is 14 residues long. Germline CDR1 and CDR2: KGHSH and LQKENI. The receptor was isolated from a woman older than 75 with COVID-19, enrolled during active disease. The gene calls are TRBV18 and TRBJ1-5; 9 bases are a match to TRBD1. Sequenced sample: peripheral blood. The DNA of the CDR3 is TGTGCCAGCTCCCTTCGGGACAGGGAACAGCCCCAGCATTTT. Residues: CASSLRDREQPQHF. Based on the CDR3 plus reference TRBV18 and TRBJ1-5, the full variable domain is NAGVMQNPRHLVRRRGQEARLRCSPMKGHSHVYWYRQLPEEGLKFMVYLQKENIIDESGMPKERFSAEFPKEGPSILRIQQVVRGDSAAYFCASSLRDREQPQHFGDGTRLSIL.